These T cell receptor beta chains were read from a single sample in a study of blood T cell repertoires in COVID-19. Repertoires were generated with immunoSEQ multiplex PCR, while TCRdb's copy carries only in-frame clones and drops some. The data show tens of thousands of clones, about four fifths seen once. Sequencing was carried out using peripheral blood. Source of these receptors: a woman in her sixties or seventies with acute or convalescent COVID-19. Each CDR3 is given with its conserved first and last residue. D genes are given only for firm matches. Expanded clones are given a class, and other clones once, few, many or no size at all.

J: TRBJ1-3; V: TRBV28; length: 16; D: -; size: -; CDR3: CASSRLFRSSGNTIYF; DNA: TGTGCCAGCAGTCGATTATTCAGGTCCTCTGGAAACACCATATATTTT
J: TRBJ1-5; V: TRBV12-2; length: 15; D: -; size: -; CDR3: CARSPTGPSNQPQHF; DNA: TGTGCAAGATCACCCACAGGGCCTAGTAATCAGCCCCAGCATTTT
J: TRBJ2-1; V: TRBV9; length: 16; D: TRBD2; size: -; CDR3: CASSSKLAATYNEQFF; DNA: TGTGCCAGCAGCTCAAAACTAGCGGCTACCTACAATGAGCAGTTCTTC
J: TRBJ1-4; V: TRBV6-1; length: 16; D: -; size: -; CDR3: CASSEVLVTVNEKLFF; DNA: TGTGCCAGCAGTGAAGTGTTGGTAACAGTTAATGAAAAACTGTTTTTT
J: TRBJ2-7; V: TRBV6-2/TRBV6-3; length: 15; D: -; size: once; CDR3: CASSLWLPNSYEQYF; DNA: TGTGCCAGCAGCCTGTGGCTCCCGAACTCCTACGAGCAGTACTTC
J: TRBJ1-4; V: TRBV27; length: 14; D: TRBD1; size: -; CDR3: CASSPRDSGEKLFF; DNA: TGTGCCAGCAGTCCCAGGGACAGCGGGGAAAAACTGTTTTTT
J: TRBJ2-5; V: TRBV5-1; length: 17; D: TRBD1; size: -; CDR3: CASSVTGTAVLEETQYF; DNA: TGCGCCAGCAGCGTGACCGGGACAGCTGTTCTCGAAGAGACCCAGTACTTC
J: TRBJ2-1; V: TRBV7-3; length: 18; D: TRBD2; size: -; CDR3: CASSSGTSGLRSYNEQFF; DNA: TGTGCCAGCAGCTCCGGGACTAGCGGCCTCCGCTCCTACAATGAGCAGTTCTTC
J: TRBJ1-2; V: TRBV2; length: 15; D: -; size: once; CDR3: CASFPYGASNYGYTF; DNA: TGTGCCAGCTTTCCGTATGGGGCTTCTAACTATGGCTACACCTTC
J: TRBJ1-4; V: TRBV18; length: 17; D: -; size: -; CDR3: CASSPTDWTANNEKLFF; DNA: TGTGCCAGCTCACCGACCGATTGGACAGCGAATAATGAAAAACTGTTTTTT
J: TRBJ1-2; V: TRBV18; length: 13; D: -; size: -; CDR3: CASSPGHPGWCTF; DNA: TGTGCCAGCTCACCGGGACACCCCGGATGGTGCACCTTC
J: TRBJ1-4; V: TRBV6-5; length: 14; D: -; size: -; CDR3: CASALGRGAEKLFF; DNA: TGTGCCAGCGCACTCGGCCGGGGGGCTGAAAAACTGTTTTTT
J: TRBJ2-7; V: TRBV25-1; length: 14; D: -; size: -; CDR3: CASSVGSLSYEQYF; DNA: TGTGCCAGCAGTGTGGGGAGTCTCTCCTACGAGCAGTACTTC
J: TRBJ1-1; V: TRBV9; length: 15; D: TRBD1; size: -; CDR3: CASRRTGTGGDEAFF; DNA: TGTGCCAGCAGGAGAACCGGGACAGGGGGAGATGAAGCTTTCTTT
J: TRBJ2-7; V: TRBV30; length: 13; D: -; size: -; CDR3: CAWGTGIRNEQYF; DNA: TGTGCCTGGGGAACAGGAATAAGGAACGAGCAGTACTTC
J: TRBJ2-1; V: TRBV9; length: 14; D: -; size: -; CDR3: CASSPSLFYNEQFF; DNA: TGTGCCAGCAGCCCCTCCTTATTTTACAATGAGCAGTTCTTC
J: TRBJ1-2; V: TRBV28; length: 14; D: -; size: once; CDR3: CASSLPDPVDGYTF; DNA: TGTGCCAGCAGTTTGCCCGATCCGGTGGATGGCTACACCTTC
J: TRBJ2-3; V: TRBV7-2; length: 16; D: TRBD2; size: -; CDR3: CASSSRTSGAVDTQYF; DNA: TGTGCCAGCAGCTCTCGGACTAGCGGGGCCGTAGATACGCAGTATTTT
J: TRBJ2-3; V: TRBV5-4; length: 15; D: TRBD2; size: -; CDR3: CASSSAGGSTDTQYF; DNA: TGTGCCAGCAGCTCTGCGGGGGGTAGCACAGATACGCAGTATTTT
J: TRBJ2-1; V: TRBV29-1; length: 12; D: -; size: -; CDR3: CSVGGLSNEQFF; DNA: TGCAGCGTTGGGGGACTTTCCAATGAGCAGTTCTTC
J: TRBJ2-1; V: TRBV25-1; length: 16; D: TRBD2; size: -; CDR3: CASSKLAGGQYNEQFF; DNA: TGTGCCAGCAGTAAACTAGCGGGGGGACAATACAATGAGCAGTTCTTC
J: TRBJ1-1; V: TRBV7-9; length: 14; D: TRBD1; size: -; CDR3: CASSQRTGNTEAFF; DNA: TGTGCCAGCAGCCAGAGGACAGGGAACACTGAAGCTTTCTTT
J: TRBJ1-4; V: TRBV5-1; length: 22; D: -; size: once; CDR3: CASSLEVMEVSARESTNEKLFF; DNA: TGCGCCAGCAGCTTGGAAGTCATGGAGGTCTCCGCGAGGGAATCAACTAATGAAAAACTGTTTTTT
J: TRBJ2-3; V: TRBV5-4; length: 15; D: TRBD2; size: -; CDR3: CASSPGLAGEDTQYF; DNA: TGTGCCAGCAGCCCGGGACTAGCGGGGGAAGATACGCAGTATTTT
J: TRBJ2-3; V: TRBV29-1; length: 13; D: TRBD2; size: -; CDR3: CSVERGRTDTQYF; DNA: TGCAGCGTCGAGCGGGGACGCACAGATACGCAGTATTTT
J: TRBJ1-4; V: TRBV28; length: 17; D: TRBD1; size: -; CDR3: CASSPVTGGWANEKLFF; DNA: TGTGCCAGCAGCCCGGTGACAGGGGGGTGGGCTAATGAAAAACTGTTTTTT
J: TRBJ1-1; V: TRBV30; length: 13; D: -; size: -; CDR3: CAWIRGLNTEAFF; DNA: TGTGCCTGGATTAGGGGCCTGAACACTGAAGCTTTCTTT
J: TRBJ2-7; V: TRBV18; length: 15; D: TRBD1; size: -; CDR3: CASSPYRDRTYEQYF; DNA: TGTGCCAGCTCACCATATCGGGACAGGACCTACGAGCAGTACTTC
J: TRBJ1-1; V: TRBV18; length: 15; D: TRBD1; size: -; CDR3: CASSLRGQGNTEAFF; DNA: TGTGCCAGCTCACTACGGGGACAGGGGAACACTGAAGCTTTCTTT
J: TRBJ1-1; V: TRBV3-1/TRBV3-2; length: 14; D: -; size: -; CDR3: CASSQDTGMTEAFF; DNA: TGTGCCAGCAGCCAAGACACAGGAATGACTGAAGCTTTCTTT
J: TRBJ1-1; V: TRBV6-1; length: 13; D: -; size: once; CDR3: CASSEGRYGEAFF; DNA: TGTGCCAGCAGTGAAGGCCGATACGGTGAAGCTTTCTTT
J: TRBJ1-2; V: TRBV28; length: 17; D: -; size: -; CDR3: CASSLSAGGSPNYGYTF; DNA: TGTGCCAGCAGTTTATCCGCCGGGGGTAGTCCTAACTATGGCTACACCTTC
J: TRBJ2-3; V: TRBV6-4; length: 15; D: -; size: -; CDR3: CASSDSGADTDTQYF; DNA: TGTGCCAGCAGTGACTCGGGGGCTGACACAGATACGCAGTATTTT
J: TRBJ1-1; V: TRBV7-8; length: 13; D: TRBD1; size: -; CDR3: CASSPDRRPEAFF; DNA: TGTGCCAGCAGCCCGGACAGGAGGCCTGAAGCTTTCTTT
J: TRBJ1-2; V: TRBV2; length: 14; D: TRBD1; size: -; CDR3: CASSVGRGYYGYTF; DNA: TGTGCCAGCAGTGTAGGCAGGGGGTACTATGGCTACACCTTC
J: TRBJ1-2; V: TRBV27; length: 14; D: TRBD1; size: -; CDR3: CASSKGQADYGYTF; DNA: TGTGCCAGCAGTAAGGGACAGGCGGACTATGGCTACACCTTC
J: TRBJ1-3; V: TRBV24-1; length: 12; D: -; size: once; CDR3: CATLLIESRIYF; DNA: TGTGCCACCCTACTCATTGAGAGTCGCATATATTTT
J: TRBJ1-1; V: TRBV2; length: 14; D: -; size: -; CDR3: CASSEGSVEDEAFF; DNA: TGTGCCAGCAGTGAAGGAAGTGTGGAGGATGAAGCTTTCTTT
J: TRBJ1-1; V: TRBV19; length: 13; D: -; size: -; CDR3: CASSKRSLTEAFF; DNA: TGTGCCAGTAGTAAACGGTCCTTAACTGAAGCTTTCTTT
J: TRBJ2-1; V: TRBV5-4; length: 20; D: TRBD1; size: -; CDR3: CASSHPTGTGAPGAYNEQFF; DNA: TGTGCCAGCAGCCACCCAACCGGGACAGGGGCCCCTGGAGCCTACAATGAGCAGTTCTTC
J: TRBJ2-5; V: TRBV25-1; length: 12; D: -; size: -; CDR3: CASHPGSGTQYF; DNA: TGTGCCAGTCACCCCGGGAGTGGGACCCAGTACTTC
J: TRBJ1-1; V: TRBV4-1; length: 15; D: TRBD1; size: -; CDR3: CASSQDQGAPTEAFF; DNA: TGCGCCAGCAGCCAAGATCAGGGGGCGCCTACTGAAGCTTTCTTT
J: TRBJ2-2; V: TRBV7-7; length: 15; D: TRBD1; size: -; CDR3: CASSSRDRGQGELFF; DNA: TGTGCTAGCAGCTCCCGGGACAGGGGGCAGGGGGAGCTGTTTTTT
J: TRBJ1-6; V: TRBV2; length: 13; D: TRBD1; size: -; CDR3: CAGTGEVNSPLHF; DNA: TGTGCCGGGACAGGGGAAGTTAATTCACCCCTCCACTTT
J: TRBJ1-1; V: TRBV9; length: 15; D: -; size: -; CDR3: CASSKQGTQNTEAFF; DNA: TGTGCCAGCAGCAAGCAGGGAACTCAGAACACTGAAGCTTTCTTT
J: TRBJ2-5; V: TRBV5-1; length: 14; D: TRBD2; size: -; CDR3: CASSAGLGVETQYF; DNA: TGCGCCAGCAGCGCCGGACTAGGGGTAGAGACCCAGTACTTC
J: TRBJ1-2; V: TRBV11-2; length: 15; D: -; size: -; CDR3: CASRESFQASYGYTF; DNA: TGTGCCAGCAGAGAAAGTTTTCAGGCCTCCTATGGCTACACCTTC
J: TRBJ1-3; V: TRBV7-8; length: 15; D: -; size: -; CDR3: CASSSGLAVGNTIYF; DNA: TGTGCCAGCAGCTCGGGGTTGGCGGTTGGAAACACCATATATTTT
J: TRBJ1-2; V: TRBV3-1/TRBV3-2; length: 17; D: -; size: -; CDR3: CASSPRRGREGPYGYTF; DNA: TGTGCCAGCAGTCCCCGGAGGGGACGGGAGGGCCCTTATGGCTACACCTTC
J: TRBJ1-2; V: TRBV2; length: 15; D: TRBD1; size: -; CDR3: CASKNRDSSFYGYTF; DNA: TGTGCCAGCAAGAACCGGGACAGCTCTTTCTATGGCTACACCTTC
J: TRBJ1-1; V: TRBV11-2; length: 16; D: TRBD1; size: -; CDR3: CASSHRTGGATTEAFF; DNA: TGTGCCAGCAGCCATCGGACAGGGGGCGCAACCACTGAAGCTTTCTTT
J: TRBJ2-5; V: TRBV9; length: 15; D: TRBD2; size: -; CDR3: CASSARLAGGETQYF; DNA: TGTGCCAGCAGCGCGAGACTAGCGGGGGGGGAGACCCAGTACTTC
J: TRBJ2-3; V: TRBV2; length: 13; D: -; size: -; CDR3: CASSGQYTDTQYF; DNA: TGTGCCAGCAGTGGGCAGTACACAGATACGCAGTATTTT